Shown below are 15 T cell receptor beta chains from a single sample sequenced in a study of regulatory T cells in long-lasting Graves disease. Time point: persistent/refractory GD, antithyroid drugs over 5 years with positive TRAb. Extracted RNA from PBMCs served as the source of the TCR library. Sequencing libraries for TCR beta were prepared with iRepertoire HTBI primers and Arm-PCR of CDR3 regions. TCRdb called the multiplex PCR reads again in MiXCR, with one record for every CDR3 protein. The sample carries 310,000 or so distinct CDR3 sequences, 22% recorded once. The sample in question was peripheral blood mononuclear cells (PBMCs), obtained when the disease was refractory, from a patient treated with antithyroid drugs. The receptors were gathered from a female donor with Graves disease.

The V call is TRBV29-1, the J call TRBJ1-1; TRBD1 is a possible D gene (6 bases). V lost 0 bases and J 3 bases, leaving 11 bases between the germline ends. CDR3 length equals 14 residues. Germline CDR1 is SQVTM and CDR2 is ANQGSEA. CDR3 sequence reads: CSVEEGQGYTEAFF. CDR3 nucleotide sequence: TGCAGCGTTGAAGAAGGGCAGGGGTACACTGAAGCTTTCTTT.

This clonotype was counted at least ten times. This chain uses TRBV11-2 with TRBJ2-5; 10 nucleotides match TRBD2. This CDR3 comprises 17 residues. Per the germline V gene, CDR1 is SGHAT and CDR2 is FQNNGV. Unmatched junction bases numbered 7, after V lost 1 base and J lost 2 bases. This CDR3 reads CASSLVSSGSQQETQYF. The CDR3 nucleotides are TGTGCCAGCAGCTTAGTCTCTAGCGGGAGCCAACAAGAGACCCAGTACTTC. The whole variable domain, filled in from reference TRBV11-2 and TRBJ2-5, reads EAGVAQSPRYKIIEKRQSVAFWCNPISGHATLYWYQQILGQGPKLLIQFQNNGVVDDSQLPKDRFSAERLKGVDSTLKIQPAKLEDSAVYLCASSLVSSGSQQETQYFGPGTRLLVL.

A few counts support this clonotype. The chain joins TRBV12-3 or TRBV12-4 to TRBJ2-2, with 8 bases fitting TRBD2. Losses at the gene ends were 7 bases for V and 5 bases for J; bases not matched to a gene: 12. This CDR3 region has 16 residues. CDR3 nucleotides: TGTGCCAGCACCCCCCGGAGCGGGGGTCGAACCGGGGAGCTGTTTTTT. Translated, it gives CASTPRSGGRTGELFF.

On this clonotype: The final CDR3 position lacks the conserved phenylalanine or tryptophan, pointing to a likely read error. This chain joins TRBV24-1 and TRBJ2-5; D perhaps matches TRBD1 (5 bases). Trimming shortened V by 11 bases and J by 1 base, and 13 bases separated the two germline ends. The CDR3 is made up of 13 amino acids. Germline V gives CDR1 KGHDR, CDR2 SFDVKD. CDR3 coding DNA: TGTGCCATCAGCAAGGGGCCCCAAGAGACCCAGTACCTC. This encodes CAISKGPQETQYL.

The sample holds a few counts of this clonotype. The V gene is TRBV27, the J gene TRBJ2-6; 7 bases are a match to TRBD1. Unmatched junction bases numbered 9, after V lost 1 base and J lost 0 bases. Germline values: CDR1 MNHEY, CDR2 SMNVEV (reference sequence). The CDR3 spans 19 residues. The CDR3 protein is CASSLWGQLISSGANVLTF. CDR3 in DNA: TGTGCCAGCAGTTTATGGGGACAGTTAATCTCCTCTGGGGCCAACGTCCTGACTTTC.

V gene TRBV29-1 combines with J gene TRBJ2-3; 10 bases line up with TRBD2. V gave up 4 bases and J gave up 4 bases; unmatched junction bases: 2. CDR1 is SQVTM and CDR2 is ANQGSEA in the germline V gene. The CDR3 is made up of 13 amino acids. As DNA, the CDR3 is TGCAGCGTTGCGCTAGCGGGAGCAGATACGCAGTATTTT. Its translation is CSVALAGADTQYF.

As regards this clonotype: This CDR3 is missing its conserved last phenylalanine or tryptophan, likely due to a read error. The V gene is TRBV12-3 or TRBV12-4, the J gene TRBJ2-2; no reliable D call. The V end lost 6 bases, the J end lost 8 bases, and 16 bases lay between the germline ends. The CDR3 covers 14 residues. The DNA for the CDR3 is TGTGCCAGCAGAGACGGGTTGGGTGGAGGGGAGCTGTTTCTT. Translation: CASRDGLGGGELFL.

This clonotype was counted a few times. The chain couples TRBV5-6 to TRBJ2-7; D is possibly TRBD2 (6 bases). Trimming took off 0 bases at V and 7 bases at J, with 11 bases between the two ends. Germline lookup yields CDR1 SGHDT and CDR2 YYEEEE. The CDR3 covers 13 residues. The CDR3 reads CASSLDRGFEQYF. Here the CDR3 DNA reads TGTGCCAGCAGCTTGGATCGGGGGTTTGAGCAGTACTTC.

The sample holds a few counts of this clonotype. The V call is TRBV6-1, the J call TRBJ2-7, with a weak D call TRBD2 (6 bases). CDR1 and CDR2 from the germline V gene are MNHNS and SASEGT. The CDR3 length is 14 residues. Trimming cost V 8 bases and J 2 bases, with 16 bases left between them. CDR3 coding DNA: TGTGCCAGCGAATTCGCGGGGCAACCCTACGAGCAGTACTTC. Protein product: CASEFAGQPYEQYF.

This clonotype was counted ten times or more. This chain connects TRBV28 to TRBJ1-1; tentatively, D is TRBD1 (5 bases). CDR3 length: 15 residues. V was pared by 11 bases and J by 0 bases, with 19 bases between. Per germline, CDR1 MDHEN and CDR2 SYDVKM. The CDR3 loop reads CAARATVGMNTEAFF. The CDR3 DNA follows: TGTGCCGCAAGGGCGACAGTCGGCATGAACACTGAAGCTTTCTTT. Combining the CDR3 with reference TRBV28 and TRBJ1-1 gives the whole variable domain DVKVTQSSRYLVKRTGEKVFLECVQDMDHENMFWYRQDPGLGLRLIYFSYDVKMKEKGDIPEGYSVSREKKERFSLILESASTNQTSMYLCAARATVGMNTEAFFGQGTRLTVV.

This clonotype was found many times. J is TRBJ2-7 and V is TRBV11-3; no clear D gene. Germline V lookup: CDR1 SGHNT, CDR2 YENEEA. This CDR3 has 14 amino acids. Trimming took 1 base from V and 5 from J, leaving 12 bases between them. The CDR3 DNA follows: TGTGCCAGCAGCTTAGGAGGCTCCGAACACGAGCAGTACTTC. It encodes CASSLGGSEHEQYF.

The V gene is TRBV7-2, the J gene TRBJ2-3, with 11 positions matching TRBD2. The J segment lost 7 bases and the V segment lost 1 base, leaving 7 bases of the junction unmatched. The CDR3 extends over 16 amino acids. Germline CDR1 is SGHTA and CDR2 is FQGNSA. The CDR3 loop is CASSLEGSGRVNTQYF. CDR3 coding DNA: TGTGCCAGCAGCTTAGAGGGTAGCGGGAGGGTGAATACGCAGTATTTT.

The chain is built from TRBV10-3 and TRBJ2-4; no clear D. Trimming took 4 bases from V and 5 from J, leaving 12 bases between them. The CDR3 extends over 14 amino acids. From germline, CDR1 is ENHRY and CDR2 SYGVKD. Written as DNA, the CDR3 is TGTGCCATCAGTGCACTGGGCCGGGAAAACATTCAGTACTTC. Amino acid sequence: CAISALGRENIQYF.

The V gene is TRBV4-3, the J gene TRBJ2-7; 9 nucleotides match TRBD2. CDR1 and CDR2 (germline): LGHNA, YSLEER. J lost 2 bases, V lost 1 base, and 6 bases had no gene match. The CDR3 is 16 residues long. In DNA, the CDR3 is TGCGCCAGCAGCCAAGGGGTAGCGGGAGTCCCCTACGAGCAGTACTTC. Protein sequence: CASSQGVAGVPYEQYF.

This clonotype was detected many times. The J gene is TRBJ2-5, the V gene TRBV20-1; 9 bases match TRBD2. Trimming at V came to 4 bases and at J to 2 bases, leaving 2 bases not matched to a gene. Per the germline V gene, CDR1 is DFQATT and CDR2 is SNEGSKA (reference sequence). This CDR3 is 13 amino acids long. The CDR3 nucleotides are TGCAGTGCTAAGACTAGCGGACAAGAGACCCAGTACTTC. Its translation: CSAKTSGQETQYF.